This TCR beta chain was observed in a study of T cells in Graves' hyperthyroidism and ophthalmopathy. Template material for amplifying TCR beta CDR3 regions consisted of RNA transcripts. The HTBI set primed first-round TCR CDR3 RT-PCR. Each CDR3 protein is one row after TCRdb ran MiXCR on the multiplex PCR reads. The sample records 800,000 or so distinct CDR3 sequences, roughly 40% being singletons. J was trimmed by 5 bases and V by 5 bases; bases with no gene match: 5. There are 15 residues in the CDR3. Germline CDR1 reads SGHVS; CDR2 reads FQNEAQ. The hyperthyroidism was newly diagnosed and had lasted under 2 months; the patients were aged 18 to 65. This clonotype was picked up many times. Its target is unknown. General observations from the study: A 13 V-J signature model discriminated ophthalmopathy versus stable hyperthyroidism. Most expanded thyroid clonotypes above 0.001 also appeared in blood. Model predictions of ophthalmopathy came a median about six months before onset.

This chain connects TRBV7-8 to TRBJ1-5; TRBD1 matches at 11 bases. Sequencing was carried out using blood. This sequence originates from a man between 18 and 29 years old with Graves' hyperthyroidism. CDR3: CASSPGTGGDQPQHF. The DNA of the CDR3 is TGTGCCAGCAGCCCAGGGACAGGGGGAGATCAGCCCCAGCATTTT. The full variable domain, with the rest looked up from reference TRBV7-8 and TRBJ1-5, is GAGVSQSPRYKVAKRGQDVALRCDPISGHVSLFWYQQALGQGPEFLTYFQNEAQLDKSGLPSDRFFAERPEGSVSTLKIQRTQQEDSAVYLCASSPGTGGDQPQHFGDGTRLSIL.